One sample yielded the 19 T cell receptor beta chains listed below, sequenced in a study of beta chain features in type 1 diabetes. The isolated RNA, all of it, was reverse transcribed, so expressed TCRB transcripts were what got sequenced. Assay used: immunoSEQ multiplex PCR; TCRdb lists only in-frame clones, some missing. This sample carries approximately 380,000 clones, approximately 16% of them seen once, and the ten largest clones take more than 0.015%. The specimen was naive CD4+ T cells from blood. The receptors shown here come from a woman between 18 and 30 years old in good health.

In its sample, this clone was seen a few times. The chain employs TRBV10-3 and TRBJ2-1; perhaps TRBD2 as D (6 bases). The CDR3 has 13 amino acids. The germline V and J ends were trimmed by 6 bases and 10 bases, with 16 bases remaining between them. From germline, CDR1 is ENHRY and CDR2 SYGVKD. The CDR3 coding sequence is TGTGCCATCAGGGGCGGGACCATGGGCGAGCAGTTCTTC. Protein: CAIRGGTMGEQFF.

The table lists this clone with a few counts. This sequence joins TRBV4-2 and TRBJ2-5; D is unresolved. Germline V gene lookup returns CDR1 LGHNA and CDR2 YNFKEQ. Trimming took 1 base from V and 5 from J, leaving 8 bases between them. CDR3 length equals 13 residues. The CDR3 spells CASSQALRETQYF. Here the CDR3 DNA reads TGTGCCAGCAGCCAAGCCTTGAGGGAGACCCAGTACTTC.

This clone has only a few counts. V is TRBV5-1 and J is TRBJ2-1; maybe TRBD2 (6 bases). The CDR3 length is 15 residues. Germline CDR1 is SGHRS and CDR2 is YFSETQ. The V end was cut by 4 bases, the J end by 5 bases, with 16 bases between. The CDR3 is CASSPGTSLNNEQFF. Here the CDR3 DNA reads TGCGCCAGCAGCCCAGGGACTTCCCTTAACAATGAGCAGTTCTTC.

This chain uses TRBV28 with TRBJ1-5; 10 positions match TRBD1. Germline V gives CDR1 MDHEN, CDR2 SYDVKM. The CDR3 runs to 17 residues. J gave up 6 bases and V 6 bases, and 14 bases lay outside the gene matches. For the CDR3, the DNA is TGTGCCAGCAGCTCGGGACAGGGGACGGGCCTGAGTCAGCCCCAGCATTTT. Its translation: CASSSGQGTGLSQPQHF. Full variable domain (remainder filled in from reference TRBV28 and TRBJ1-5): DVKVTQSSRYLVKRTGEKVFLECVQDMDHENMFWYRQDPGLGLRLIYFSYDVKMKEKGDIPEGYSVSREKKERFSLILESASTNQTSMYLCASSSGQGTGLSQPQHFGDGTRLSIL.

A few counts support this clone. The rearrangement joins TRBV7-9 to TRBJ2-1, with TRBD2 matching over 9 bases. J gave up 5 bases and V 5 bases, and 7 bases lay outside the gene matches. CDR3 length: 15 residues. Germline CDR1 reads SEHNR; CDR2 reads FQNEAQ (reference sequence). The CDR3 here is CASSRKGGGDNEQFF. The CDR3 DNA follows: TGTGCCAGCAGCCGTAAGGGCGGGGGGGACAATGAGCAGTTCTTC.

The chain couples TRBV5-4 to TRBJ1-2; 11 bases align to TRBD1. V shed 3 bases, J shed 1 base, and the junction held 8 bases outside the gene matches. CDR1 and CDR2 from the germline V gene are SGHNT and YYREEE (reference sequence). The CDR3 sequence is 17 residues long. The CDR3 DNA is TGTGCCAGCAGCTGGACAGGGGGCCGTCCTTATAACTATGGCTACACCTTC. Encoded protein: CASSWTGGRPYNYGYTF. The complete variable domain, with remaining parts taken from reference TRBV5-4 and TRBJ1-2, reads ETGVTQSPTHLIKTRGQQVTLRCSSQSGHNTVSWYQQALGQGPQFIFQYYREEENGRGNFPPRFSGLQFPNYSSELNVNALELDDSALYLCASSWTGGRPYNYGYTFGSGTRLTVV.

V and J are TRBV19 and TRBJ1-1, with D perhaps matching TRBD1 (6 bases). This CDR3 has 13 amino acids. V was clipped by 10 bases and J by 2 bases, with 14 bases between them. Per germline, CDR1 LNHDA and CDR2 SQIVND (reference sequence). The CDR3 nucleotides are TGTGCCACCAGGGGACACCTTAACACTGAAGCTTTCTTT. This sequence encodes CATRGHLNTEAFF.

This clone was detected only a few times. The sample carries other DNA sequences with the same CDR3. J is TRBJ2-7 and V is TRBV20-1; D unresolved. CDR3 size: 11 residues. V shed 2 bases and J shed 3 bases, with 5 bases lying between them. CDR1 and CDR2 (germline): DFQATT, SNEGSKA (reference sequence). The DNA of the CDR3 is TGCAGTGCTAGACCCAGCTACGAGCAGTACTTC. This gives the protein CSARPSYEQYF.

The chain uses TRBV5-1 and TRBJ1-2; TRBD1 matches at 12 bases. V dropped 4 bases and J dropped 6; count of bases not matched to a gene: 13. Germline V CDR1 and CDR2: SGHRS, YFSETQ. This CDR3 is 17 amino acids long. In DNA, the CDR3 is TGCGCCAGCAGCCCTTTCATTACCGGGACAGGGGGCGATGGCTACACCTTC. Its translation is CASSPFITGTGGDGYTF.

There are a few counts of this clone. This sequence joins TRBV2 and TRBJ1-5, with D unclear. V was shortened by 7 bases and J by 1 base, with 11 bases between the two germline ends. The CDR3 sequence is 14 residues long. Germline V gene data show CDR1 as SNHLY and CDR2 as FYNNEI. CDR3: CASTTGMSNQPQHF. CDR3 DNA sequence: TGTGCCAGCACAACGGGGATGAGCAATCAGCCCCAGCATTTT.

This clone was recorded only once. The J gene is TRBJ1-4, the V gene TRBV5-1; 8 bases map to TRBD1. Germline CDR1 SGHRS, CDR2 YFSETQ. The CDR3 runs to 15 residues. The J segment lost 7 bases and the V segment lost 2 bases, leaving 7 bases of the junction unmatched. CDR3 sequence: CASSFADRGGEKLFF. CDR3 coding DNA: TGCGCCAGCAGCTTCGCCGACAGGGGAGGTGAAAAACTGTTTTTT.

The rearrangement uses TRBV6-4 and TRBJ2-3; the D gene is possibly TRBD2 (6 bases). The CDR3 runs 11 residues. The V end was cut by 7 bases, the J end by 14 bases, with 16 bases between. Looked up from germline, CDR1 is MRHNA and CDR2 is SNTAGT. The CDR3 region has the DNA TGTGCCAGCACCTCAGGGAGGCACCTGTATTTT. Residues: CASTSGRHLYF.

This chain uses TRBV18 with TRBJ2-3; possibly TRBD1 for D (6 bases). The germline gives CDR1 KGHSH, CDR2 LQKENI. This CDR3 region has 14 residues. V lost 0 bases and J 6 bases, leaving 10 bases between the germline ends. CDR3 residues: CASSPPTGIDTQYF. The CDR3 DNA follows: TGTGCCAGCTCACCACCGACAGGAATCGATACGCAGTATTTT. Full variable domain (remainder filled in from reference TRBV18 and TRBJ2-3): NAGVMQNPRHLVRRRGQEARLRCSPMKGHSHVYWYRQLPEEGLKFMVYLQKENIIDESGMPKERFSAEFPKEGPSILRIQQVVRGDSAAYFCASSPPTGIDTQYFGPGTRLTVL.

This chain uses TRBV7-2 with TRBJ1-5, with TRBD1 matching 9 bases. CDR1 is SGHTA, CDR2 FQGNSA, per germline. This CDR3 has 16 residues. The V gene end was trimmed by 5 bases and the J gene end by 6 bases; junction bases not matched to a gene: 11. CDR3 nucleotides: TGTGCCAGCAGCCCCGGGGGACAGGGAACGATTCAGCCCCAGCATTTT. Protein sequence: CASSPGGQGTIQPQHF.

A remark on this clone: Distinct nucleotide sequences in the sample also encode this CDR3. The chain has TRBV7-2 and TRBJ2-7; 14 nucleotides align to TRBD2. The V segment lost 5 bases and the J segment 4 bases; nucleotides outside the gene matches: 4. Germline CDR1 is SGHTA and CDR2 is FQGNSA. The CDR3 consists of 15 residues. The CDR3 DNA follows: TGTGCCAGCAGCCTCGGGACTAGCGGGAGTTACGAGCAGTACTTC. Amino acids: CASSLGTSGSYEQYF. The full variable domain, rest sourced from reference TRBV7-2 and TRBJ2-7, is GAGVSQSPSNKVTEKGKDVELRCDPISGHTALYWYRQSLGQGLEFLIYFQGNSAPDKSGLPSDRFSAERTGGSVSTLTIQRTQQEDSAVYLCASSLGTSGSYEQYFGPGTRLTVT.

In its sample, this clone was seen a few times. The chain has TRBV4-1 and TRBJ1-4, with D hard to call. This CDR3 spans 15 amino acids. Trimming removed 8 bases at V and 4 bases at J, with 17 bases between. CDR1 and CDR2 (germline): MGHRA, YSYEKL. CDR3 amino acids: CASCPQARYNEKLFF. In DNA form, the CDR3 reads TGCGCCAGCTGCCCCCAAGCAAGATATAATGAAAAACTGTTTTTT.

The chain recombines TRBV7-2 with TRBJ2-5; D may be TRBD2 (6 bases). Trimming pared 5 bases from V and 6 bases from J, leaving 22 bases between. In germline, CDR1 is SGHTA, CDR2 FQGNSA. The CDR3 consists of 16 residues. CDR3 bases: TGTGCCAGCAGCCCCAGCGGGCCCGGAGGCCGGAAGACCCAGTACTTC. Encoded protein: CASSPSGPGGRKTQYF.

V is TRBV6-5 and J is TRBJ1-2; unclear D gene. The germline gives CDR1 MNHEY, CDR2 SVGAGI. V was pared by 6 bases and J by 0 bases, with 5 bases between. The CDR3 is 12 amino acids. The CDR3 sequence is CASRGANYGYTF. In DNA, the CDR3 is TGTGCCAGCAGAGGAGCTAACTATGGCTACACCTTC.

The J gene is TRBJ1-1, the V gene TRBV28, with 7 bases aligning to TRBD1. This CDR3 spans 15 amino acids. V lost 6 bases to trimming and J lost 1 base; unmatched junction nucleotides: 8. Germline CDR1 and CDR2: MDHEN and SYDVKM. The CDR3 loop reads CASSIGGTANTEAFF. In DNA form, the CDR3 reads TGTGCCAGCAGCATAGGGGGGACAGCGAACACTGAAGCTTTCTTT.